This T cell receptor beta chain was observed in a study of T cells after yellow fever vaccination. A 5'RACE template-switching step, the method used to make TCR cDNA, added a universal primer site and UMIs. TCRdb reprocessed the 5' RACE reads with MiXCR, giving one entry per CDR3 protein. This table holds hundreds of thousands of distinct CDR3 sequences, 20% to 25% found once. Whole-study findings and limits: Overlap between CD4 and CD8 compartments was detected for a small share of clonotypes.

This clonotype was observed a few times. Its specificity is not known. This CDR3 has 11 residues. Germline values: CDR1 LGHDT, CDR2 YNNKEL (reference sequence). Trimming stripped 3 bases from V and 6 bases from J, with 6 bases between. The specimen comprised PBMCs, sampled roughly 23 days after the first yellow fever vaccination. The chain joins TRBV3-1 to TRBJ2-7, with unresolved D. The clonotype originates from a man younger than 35 who received the YFV17D yellow fever vaccine. CDR3 nucleotides: TGTGCCAGCAGCCATATGGTCGAGCAGTACTTC. Encoded protein: CASSHMVEQYF.